This section outlines one T cell receptor beta chain sequence together with its context. Its antigen is not known. Germline V gene data show CDR1 as SGHTA and CDR2 as FQGTGA. The V and J ends lost 0 bases and 9 bases respectively, with 12 bases between them. The CDR3 length is 15 residues. These data come from a study of T cell responses to AZD1222 COVID-19 vaccine. Study background: Samples with a second dose at about 4 or about 12 weeks were pooled together.

Points from the study as a whole: Among the donors, most were white British and more were female, and clonal diversity was possibly underestimated. The CD4 TCRs associated with vaccination extended across spike and predominated at 160-218 and 743-854.

Profiled with immunoSEQ multiplex PCR; TCRdb holds only in-frame clones, not every one. The table lists a few hundred thousand clones, about 92% of them singletons. This sequence joins TRBV7-3 and TRBJ1-6, with D unclear. This material consisted of peripheral blood, taken on day 0 of AZD1222 vaccination. This TCR derives from an adult in good health. This chain's CDR3 is CASSLTGIEGSPLHF. DNA for the CDR3: TGTGCCAGCAGCTTAACGGGCATAGAAGGTTCACCCCTCCACTTT.